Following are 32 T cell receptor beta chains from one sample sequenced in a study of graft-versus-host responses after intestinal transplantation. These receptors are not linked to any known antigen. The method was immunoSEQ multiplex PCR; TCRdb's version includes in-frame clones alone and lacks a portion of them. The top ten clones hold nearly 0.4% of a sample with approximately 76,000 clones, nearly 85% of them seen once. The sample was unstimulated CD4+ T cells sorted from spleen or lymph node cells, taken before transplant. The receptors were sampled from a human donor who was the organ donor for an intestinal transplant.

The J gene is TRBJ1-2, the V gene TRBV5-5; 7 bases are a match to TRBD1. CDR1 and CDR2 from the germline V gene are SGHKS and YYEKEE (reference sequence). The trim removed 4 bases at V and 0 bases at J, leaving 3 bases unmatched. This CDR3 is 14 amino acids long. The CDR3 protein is CASSLDRANYGYTF. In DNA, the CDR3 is TGTGCCAGCAGCCTTGACAGGGCTAACTATGGCTACACCTTC.

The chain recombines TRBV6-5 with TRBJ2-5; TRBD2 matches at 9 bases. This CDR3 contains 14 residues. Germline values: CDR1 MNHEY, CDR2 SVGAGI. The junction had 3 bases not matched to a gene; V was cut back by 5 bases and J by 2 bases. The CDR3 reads CASSRLAEQETQYF. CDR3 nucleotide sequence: TGTGCCAGCAGTCGACTAGCGGAACAAGAGACCCAGTACTTC.

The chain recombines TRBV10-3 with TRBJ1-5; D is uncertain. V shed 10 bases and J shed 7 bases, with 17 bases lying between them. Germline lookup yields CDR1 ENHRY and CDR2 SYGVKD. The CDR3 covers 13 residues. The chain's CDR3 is CATTDSSEQPQHF. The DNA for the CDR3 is TGTGCCACCACGGATTCCAGCGAGCAGCCCCAGCATTTT.

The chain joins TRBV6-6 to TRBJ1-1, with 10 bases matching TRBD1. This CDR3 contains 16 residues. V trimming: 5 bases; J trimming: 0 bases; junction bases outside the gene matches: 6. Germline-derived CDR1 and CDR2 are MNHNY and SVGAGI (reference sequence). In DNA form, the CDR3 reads TGTGCCAGCAGTCTCGACAGGGGGCACATGAACACTGAAGCTTTCTTT. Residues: CASSLDRGHMNTEAFF.

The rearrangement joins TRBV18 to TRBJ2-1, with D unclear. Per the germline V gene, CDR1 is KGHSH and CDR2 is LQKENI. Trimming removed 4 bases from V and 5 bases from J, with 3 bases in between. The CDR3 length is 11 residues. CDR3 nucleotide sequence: TGTGCCAGCTCACGTAACAATGAGCAGTTCTTC. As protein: CASSRNNEQFF.

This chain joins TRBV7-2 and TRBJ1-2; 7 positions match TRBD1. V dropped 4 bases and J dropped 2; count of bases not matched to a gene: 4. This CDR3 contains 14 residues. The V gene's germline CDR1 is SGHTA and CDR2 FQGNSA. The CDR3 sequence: CASSSGQVNYGYTF. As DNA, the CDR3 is TGTGCCAGCAGCTCCGGACAGGTCAACTATGGCTACACCTTC.

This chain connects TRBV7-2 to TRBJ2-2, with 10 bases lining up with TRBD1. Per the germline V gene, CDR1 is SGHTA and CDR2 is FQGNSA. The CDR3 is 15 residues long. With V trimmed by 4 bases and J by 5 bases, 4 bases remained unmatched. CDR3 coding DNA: TGTGCCAGCAGCTCGGACAGGGGGTGGACCGGGGAGCTGTTTTTT. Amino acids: CASSSDRGWTGELFF.

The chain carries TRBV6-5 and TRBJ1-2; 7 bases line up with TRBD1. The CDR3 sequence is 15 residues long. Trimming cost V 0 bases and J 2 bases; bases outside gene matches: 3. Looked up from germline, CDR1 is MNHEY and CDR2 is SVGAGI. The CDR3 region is CASSYSGGQNYGYTF. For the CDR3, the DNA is TGTGCCAGCAGTTACTCTGGGGGACAGAACTATGGCTACACCTTC.

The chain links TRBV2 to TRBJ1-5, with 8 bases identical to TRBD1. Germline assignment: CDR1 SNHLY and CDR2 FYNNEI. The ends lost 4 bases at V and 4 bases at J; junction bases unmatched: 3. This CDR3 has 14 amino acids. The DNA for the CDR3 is TGTGCCAGCAGTGGACAGGGGAGAAATCAGCCCCAGCATTTT. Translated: CASSGQGRNQPQHF.

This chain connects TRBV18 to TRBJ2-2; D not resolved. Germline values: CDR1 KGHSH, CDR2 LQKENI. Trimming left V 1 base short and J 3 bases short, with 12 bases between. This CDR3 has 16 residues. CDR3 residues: CASSPQPVEYTGELFF. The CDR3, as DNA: TGTGCCAGCTCACCACAGCCCGTCGAATACACCGGGGAGCTGTTTTTT.

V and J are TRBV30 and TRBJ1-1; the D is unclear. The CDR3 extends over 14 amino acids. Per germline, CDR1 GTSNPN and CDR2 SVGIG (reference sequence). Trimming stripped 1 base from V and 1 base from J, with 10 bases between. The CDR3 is CAWSGRGPNTEAFF. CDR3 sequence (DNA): TGTGCCTGGAGTGGTAGAGGGCCGAACACTGAAGCTTTCTTT.

The CDR3 spells CSAGSNYGYTF. The CDR3 DNA follows: TGCAGCGCCGGGTCGAACTATGGCTACACCTTC. This chain joins TRBV29-1 and TRBJ1-2; D is uncertain. Trimming cost V 7 bases and J 2 bases, with 8 bases left between them. Germline V CDR1 and CDR2: SQVTM, ANQGSEA. This CDR3 spans 11 amino acids.

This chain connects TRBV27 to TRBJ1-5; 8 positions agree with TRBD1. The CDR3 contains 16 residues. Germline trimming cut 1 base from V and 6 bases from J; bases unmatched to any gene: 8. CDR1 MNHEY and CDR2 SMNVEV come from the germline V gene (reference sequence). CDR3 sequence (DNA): TGTGCCAGCAGTTTATTTTCCAGGGGGCTTGGTCAGCCCCAGCATTTT. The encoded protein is CASSLFSRGLGQPQHF.

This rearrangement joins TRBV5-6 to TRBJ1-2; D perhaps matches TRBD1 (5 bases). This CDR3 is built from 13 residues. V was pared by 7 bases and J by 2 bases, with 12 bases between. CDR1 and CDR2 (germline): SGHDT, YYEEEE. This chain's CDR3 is CASSETGNYGYTF. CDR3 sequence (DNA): TGTGCCAGCTCAGAAACAGGAAACTATGGCTACACCTTC.

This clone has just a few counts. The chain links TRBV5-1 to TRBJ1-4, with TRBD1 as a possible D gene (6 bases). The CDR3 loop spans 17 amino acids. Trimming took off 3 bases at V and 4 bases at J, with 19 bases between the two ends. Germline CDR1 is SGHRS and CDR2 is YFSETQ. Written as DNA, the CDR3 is TGCGCCAGCAGCTCTATCCCAGGACAGCAACTTAATGAAAAACTGTTTTTT. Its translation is CASSSIPGQQLNEKLFF.

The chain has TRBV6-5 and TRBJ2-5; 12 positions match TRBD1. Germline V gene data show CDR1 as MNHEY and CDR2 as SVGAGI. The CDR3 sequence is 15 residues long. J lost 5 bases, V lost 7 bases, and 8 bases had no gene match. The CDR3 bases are TGTGCCAGCAAGGAGGGACAGGGGGCTTGGGAGACCCAGTACTTC. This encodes CASKEGQGAWETQYF.

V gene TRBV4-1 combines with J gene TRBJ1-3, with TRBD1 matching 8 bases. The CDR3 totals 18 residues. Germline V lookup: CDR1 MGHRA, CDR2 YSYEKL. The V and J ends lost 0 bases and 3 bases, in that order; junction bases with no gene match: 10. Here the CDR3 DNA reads TGCGCCAGCAGCCAAGATCTTGGACAGGGAATTATTGGAAACACCATATATTTT. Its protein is CASSQDLGQGIIGNTIYF.

CDR3 sequence (DNA): TGTGCCAGCTCGCCCGGACAGGTATCTGGAAACACCATATATTTT. It translates to CASSPGQVSGNTIYF. V usage is TRBV18 and J usage is TRBJ1-3; 7 positions match TRBD1. Trimming at V came to 6 bases and at J to 1 base, leaving 6 bases not matched to a gene. Per the germline V gene, CDR1 is KGHSH and CDR2 is LQKENI. This CDR3 is built from 15 residues.

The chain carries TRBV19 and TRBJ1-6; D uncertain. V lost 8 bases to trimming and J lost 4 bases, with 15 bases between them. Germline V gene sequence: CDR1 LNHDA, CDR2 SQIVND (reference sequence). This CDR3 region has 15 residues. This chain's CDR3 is CASLDLTVYNSPLHF. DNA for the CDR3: TGTGCCAGTCTCGATTTAACAGTGTATAATTCACCCCTCCACTTT.

CDR3 sequence: CASSLVAGGTDTQYF. The CDR3 DNA reads TGTGCCAGCAGCTTGGTGGCAGGGGGCACAGATACGCAGTATTTT. This rearrangement joins TRBV5-6 to TRBJ2-3; TRBD1 is a possible D gene (6 bases). CDR3 length: 15 amino acids. Germline V gene sequence: CDR1 SGHDT, CDR2 YYEEEE. V was clipped by 0 bases and J by 1 base, with 9 bases between them.

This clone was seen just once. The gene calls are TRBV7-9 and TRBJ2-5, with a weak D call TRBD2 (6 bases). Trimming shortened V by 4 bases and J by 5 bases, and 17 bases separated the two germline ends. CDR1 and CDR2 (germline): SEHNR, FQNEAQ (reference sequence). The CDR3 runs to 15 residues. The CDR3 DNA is TGTGCCAGCAGCTGGGGGGACGGAGCTCACGAGACCCAGTACTTC. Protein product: CASSWGDGAHETQYF.

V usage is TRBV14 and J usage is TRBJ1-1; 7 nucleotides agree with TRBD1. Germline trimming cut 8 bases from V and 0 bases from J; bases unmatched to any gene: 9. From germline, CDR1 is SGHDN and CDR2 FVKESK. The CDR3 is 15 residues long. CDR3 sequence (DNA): TGTGCCAGCGTCCAGGGGGGACGTATGAACACTGAAGCTTTCTTT. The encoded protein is CASVQGGRMNTEAFF.

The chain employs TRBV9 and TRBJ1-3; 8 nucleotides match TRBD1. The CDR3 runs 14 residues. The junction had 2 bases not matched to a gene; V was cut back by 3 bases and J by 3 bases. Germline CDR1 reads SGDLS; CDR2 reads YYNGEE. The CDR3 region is CASSGTGGGNTIYF. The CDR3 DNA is TGTGCCAGCAGCGGTACAGGGGGTGGAAACACCATATATTTT.

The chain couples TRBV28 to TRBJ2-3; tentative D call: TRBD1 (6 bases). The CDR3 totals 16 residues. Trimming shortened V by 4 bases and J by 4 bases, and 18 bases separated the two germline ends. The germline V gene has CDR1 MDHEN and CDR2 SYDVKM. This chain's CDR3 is CASSSADRTWADTQYF. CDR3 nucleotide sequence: TGTGCCAGCAGTTCAGCCGACAGGACGTGGGCAGATACGCAGTATTTT.

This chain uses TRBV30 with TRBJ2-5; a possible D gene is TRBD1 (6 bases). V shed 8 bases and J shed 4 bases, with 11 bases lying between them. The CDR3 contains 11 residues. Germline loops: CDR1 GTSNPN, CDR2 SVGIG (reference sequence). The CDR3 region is CARKQGETQYF. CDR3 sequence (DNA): TGTGCCCGCAAACAGGGAGAGACCCAGTACTTC.

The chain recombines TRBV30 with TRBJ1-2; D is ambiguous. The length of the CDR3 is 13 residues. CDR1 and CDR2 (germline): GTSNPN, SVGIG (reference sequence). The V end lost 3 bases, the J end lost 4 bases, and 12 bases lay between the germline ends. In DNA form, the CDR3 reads TGTGCCTGGAGCCCCGGGAGGTCCTATGGCTACACCTTC. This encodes CAWSPGRSYGYTF.

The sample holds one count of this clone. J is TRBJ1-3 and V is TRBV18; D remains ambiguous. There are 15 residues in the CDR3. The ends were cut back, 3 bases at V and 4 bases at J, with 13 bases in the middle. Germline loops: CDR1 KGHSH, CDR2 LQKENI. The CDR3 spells CASSPQRDLGNTIYF. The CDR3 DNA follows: TGTGCCAGCTCACCTCAGAGGGATCTAGGAAACACCATATATTTT.

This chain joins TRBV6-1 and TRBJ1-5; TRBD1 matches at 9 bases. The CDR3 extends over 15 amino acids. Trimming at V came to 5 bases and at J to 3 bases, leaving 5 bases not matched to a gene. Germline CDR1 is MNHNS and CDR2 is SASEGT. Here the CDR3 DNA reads TGTGCCAGCAGTAAGGGACAGGGAAACAATCAGCCCCAGCATTTT. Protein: CASSKGQGNNQPQHF.

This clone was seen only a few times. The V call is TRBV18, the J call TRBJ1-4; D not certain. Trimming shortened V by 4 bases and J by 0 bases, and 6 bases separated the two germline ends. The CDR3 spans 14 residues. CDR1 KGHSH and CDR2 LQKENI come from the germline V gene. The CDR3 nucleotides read TGTGCCAGCTCACGGCGGGCAACTAATGAAAAACTGTTTTTT. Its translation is CASSRRATNEKLFF.

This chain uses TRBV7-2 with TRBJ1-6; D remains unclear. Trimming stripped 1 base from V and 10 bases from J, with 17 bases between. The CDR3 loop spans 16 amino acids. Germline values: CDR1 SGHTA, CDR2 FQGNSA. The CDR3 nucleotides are TGTGCCAGCAGCTTAGATTTGAGGGCCGACGGGTCACCCCTCCACTTT. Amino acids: CASSLDLRADGSPLHF.

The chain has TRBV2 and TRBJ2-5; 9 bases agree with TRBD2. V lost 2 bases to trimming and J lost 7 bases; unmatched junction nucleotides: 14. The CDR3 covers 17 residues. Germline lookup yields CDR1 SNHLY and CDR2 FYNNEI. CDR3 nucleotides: TGTGCCAGCAGTGAAAATCCGTCCCAGCGGGGGGCAGGGACCCAGTACTTC. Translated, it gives CASSENPSQRGAGTQYF.

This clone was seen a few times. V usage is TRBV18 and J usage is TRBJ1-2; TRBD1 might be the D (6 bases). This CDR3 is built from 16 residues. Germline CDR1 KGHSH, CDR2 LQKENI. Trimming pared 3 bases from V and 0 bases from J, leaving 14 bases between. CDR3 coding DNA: TGTGCCAGCTCACCGAATTCAGGGGAAGCTAACTATGGCTACACCTTC. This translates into CASSPNSGEANYGYTF.